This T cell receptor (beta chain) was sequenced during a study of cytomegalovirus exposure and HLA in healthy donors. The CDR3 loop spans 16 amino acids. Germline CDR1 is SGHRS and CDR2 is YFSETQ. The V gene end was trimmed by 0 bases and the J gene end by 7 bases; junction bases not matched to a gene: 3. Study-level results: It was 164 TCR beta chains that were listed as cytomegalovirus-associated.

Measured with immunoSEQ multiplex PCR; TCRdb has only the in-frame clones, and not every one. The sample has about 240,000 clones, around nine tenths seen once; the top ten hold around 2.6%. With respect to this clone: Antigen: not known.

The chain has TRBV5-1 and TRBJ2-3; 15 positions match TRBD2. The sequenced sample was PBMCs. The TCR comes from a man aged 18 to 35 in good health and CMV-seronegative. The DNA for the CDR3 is TGCGCCAGCAGCTTGGACGGGACTAGCGGGGGGAATACGCAGTATTTT. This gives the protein CASSLDGTSGGNTQYF.